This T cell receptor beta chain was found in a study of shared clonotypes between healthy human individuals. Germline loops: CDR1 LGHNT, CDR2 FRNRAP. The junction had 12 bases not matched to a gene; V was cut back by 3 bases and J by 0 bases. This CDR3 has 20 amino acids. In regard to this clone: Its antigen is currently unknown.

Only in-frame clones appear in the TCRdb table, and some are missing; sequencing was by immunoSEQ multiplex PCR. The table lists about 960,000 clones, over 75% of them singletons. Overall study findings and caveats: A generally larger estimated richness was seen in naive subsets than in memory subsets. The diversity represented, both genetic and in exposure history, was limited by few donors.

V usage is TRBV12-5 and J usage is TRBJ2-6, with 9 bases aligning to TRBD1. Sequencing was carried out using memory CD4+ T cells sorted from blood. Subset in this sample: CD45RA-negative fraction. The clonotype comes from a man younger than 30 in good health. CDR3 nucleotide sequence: TGTGCTAGTGGTTTAGAGAATACAGGGGGCCCACCCTCTGGGGCCAACGTCCTGACTTTC. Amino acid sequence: CASGLENTGGPPSGANVLTF.